A selection of T cell receptor beta chains follows, all from one sample in a study of blood T cell repertoires in COVID-19. Profiling relied on immunoSEQ multiplex PCR, and the TCRdb table lists in-frame clones only, not all of them. The data hold about 190,000 clones, with about nine tenths observed a single time. The sample comprised peripheral blood. The source is a man between 18 and 35 years old with active or convalescent COVID-19. The CDR3 runs from the conserved cysteine through the conserved F or W. A D gene is named only where the DNA matches it firmly. A clone size is listed for some rows: how often the clone was seen (once, few, many), or a class if it is expanded.

V: TRBV5-1
size: -
D: -
J: TRBJ2-7
CDR3: CASSSTTSSYEQYF
DNA: TGCGCCAGCAGCTCCACAACAAGCTCCTACGAGCAGTACTTC

V: TRBV18
size: -
D: -
J: TRBJ2-2
CDR3: CASSPLATVNTGELFF
DNA: TGTGCCAGCTCACCATTGGCGACAGTAAACACCGGGGAGCTGTTTTTT

V: TRBV7-9
size: -
D: TRBD1
J: TRBJ2-3
CDR3: CASSFTGDTDTQYF
DNA: TGTGCCAGCAGCTTTACAGGGGACACAGATACGCAGTATTTT

V: TRBV30
size: -
D: -
J: TRBJ1-6
CDR3: CAWSGAPSLGSPLHF
DNA: TGTGCCTGGAGTGGGGCTCCCTCGCTTGGTTCACCCCTCCACTTT

V: TRBV5-1
size: once
D: TRBD2
J: TRBJ2-1
CDR3: CASSLRSGGYSEQFF
DNA: TGCGCCAGCAGCTTGAGATCGGGGGGGTACAGTGAGCAGTTCTTC

V: TRBV5-1
size: few
D: -
J: TRBJ1-1
CDR3: CASSLGGGGVLNTEAFF
DNA: TGCGCCAGCAGCTTGGGGGGCGGCGGGGTACTGAACACTGAAGCTTTCTTT

V: TRBV7-8
size: -
D: -
J: TRBJ1-2
CDR3: CASSLGQGPTNYGYTF
DNA: TGTGCCAGCAGCTTAGGGCAGGGCCCTACTAACTATGGCTACACCTTC

V: TRBV19
size: -
D: TRBD1
J: TRBJ1-5
CDR3: CASSMGQGGNQPQHF
DNA: TGTGCCAGTAGTATGGGCCAGGGGGGTAATCAGCCCCAGCATTTT

V: TRBV6-5
size: -
D: TRBD1
J: TRBJ1-1
CDR3: CASTETGTNTEAFF
DNA: TGTGCCAGCACCGAGACAGGGACAAACACTGAAGCTTTCTTT

V: TRBV10-3
size: -
D: TRBD1
J: TRBJ2-1
CDR3: CAISESIGTGSYNEQFF
DNA: TGTGCCATCAGTGAGTCGATTGGGACAGGGTCCTACAATGAGCAGTTCTTC

V: TRBV6-5
size: once
D: -
J: TRBJ2-7
CDR3: CASSRQAYEQYF
DNA: TGTGCCAGCTCTCGACAGGCGTACGAGCAGTACTTC

V: TRBV25-1
size: -
D: -
J: TRBJ2-2
CDR3: CASSQSVGELFF
DNA: TGTGCCAGCAGCCAGTCAGTCGGGGAGCTGTTTTTT

V: TRBV18
size: once
D: TRBD1
J: TRBJ2-7
CDR3: CASSPSRDSTYEQYF
DNA: TGTGCCAGCTCACCAAGTCGGGACAGTACCTACGAGCAGTACTTC

V: TRBV6-1
size: -
D: TRBD1
J: TRBJ1-5
CDR3: CASSEALLTGNFQPQHF
DNA: TGTGCCAGCAGTGAAGCGCTTCTGACAGGGAATTTCCAGCCCCAGCATTTT

V: TRBV6-1
size: once
D: -
J: TRBJ2-7
CDR3: CASSGQRPLLTYEQYF
DNA: TGTGCCAGCAGTGGGCAGCGGCCGCTATTAACCTACGAGCAGTACTTC

V: TRBV5-1
size: -
D: TRBD2
J: TRBJ2-5
CDR3: CASSWTTSGGSVLETQYF
DNA: TGCGCCAGCAGCTGGACTACTAGCGGGGGGAGTGTGTTAGAGACCCAGTACTTC

V: TRBV6-1
size: -
D: TRBD1
J: TRBJ1-5
CDR3: CASSEATGGHGVYSNQPQHF
DNA: TGTGCCAGCAGTGAAGCAACAGGGGGCCATGGTGTTTATAGCAATCAGCCCCAGCATTTT

V: TRBV12-3/TRBV12-4
size: -
D: -
J: TRBJ1-6
CDR3: CASSLARGSPLHF
DNA: TGTGCCAGCAGTTTAGCGCGAGGTTCACCCCTCCACTTT

V: TRBV11-2
size: -
D: TRBD1
J: TRBJ1-1
CDR3: CASSQDRGRNTEAFF
DNA: TGTGCCAGCAGCCAGGACAGGGGGCGCAACACTGAAGCTTTCTTT

V: TRBV2
size: -
D: -
J: TRBJ2-3
CDR3: CASSLGYSTDTQYF
DNA: TGTGCCAGCAGCCTCGGGTATAGCACAGATACGCAGTATTTT

V: TRBV10-2
size: -
D: -
J: TRBJ1-6
CDR3: CASSVSSGGDSYNSPLHF
DNA: TGCGCCAGCAGTGTTTCTTCCGGGGGTGACTCCTATAATTCACCCCTCCACTTT

V: TRBV10-1
size: -
D: -
J: TRBJ1-2
CDR3: CASTEQGLKFNYGYTF
DNA: TGCGCCAGCACCGAACAGGGCCTCAAATTTAACTATGGCTACACCTTC

V: TRBV4-3
size: once
D: TRBD1
J: TRBJ2-6
CDR3: CASSQEDQGASGANVLTF
DNA: TGCGCCAGCAGCCAGGAGGACCAGGGGGCATCTGGGGCCAACGTCCTGACTTTC

V: TRBV6-7
size: -
D: -
J: TRBJ1-2
CDR3: CASQPFHRVGYGYTF
DNA: TGTGCCAGCCAACCGTTTCACAGGGTCGGCTATGGCTACACCTTC

V: TRBV12-3/TRBV12-4
size: -
D: -
J: TRBJ1-6
CDR3: CASSDSNSPLHF
DNA: TGTGCCAGCAGTGACAGTAATTCACCCCTCCACTTT

V: TRBV14
size: few
D: TRBD1
J: TRBJ2-7
CDR3: CASRRSGTGRSYEQYF
DNA: TGTGCCAGCAGACGCTCCGGGACAGGGCGCTCCTACGAGCAGTACTTC

V: TRBV19
size: -
D: TRBD1
J: TRBJ1-2
CDR3: CATGQGNRGYTF
DNA: TGCGCCACCGGACAGGGGAACCGTGGCTACACCTTC

V: TRBV5-1
size: -
D: TRBD1
J: TRBJ2-2
CDR3: CASRALGTGDTGELFF
DNA: TGCGCCAGCAGGGCCCTAGGGACAGGGGACACCGGGGAGCTGTTTTTT

V: TRBV4-3
size: -
D: TRBD2
J: TRBJ2-1
CDR3: CASSQVAGVLHEQFF
DNA: TGCGCCAGCAGCCAAGTGGCGGGAGTTTTGCATGAGCAGTTCTTC

V: TRBV10-3
size: -
D: -
J: TRBJ2-1
CDR3: CAISEPQTGWEFF
DNA: TGTGCCATCAGTGAGCCTCAGACAGGTTGGGAGTTCTTC

V: TRBV5-1
size: -
D: TRBD1
J: TRBJ1-1
CDR3: CASSFGTGVTEAFF
DNA: TGCGCCAGCAGCTTTGGGACAGGGGTCACTGAAGCTTTCTTT

V: TRBV18
size: -
D: -
J: TRBJ1-1
CDR3: CASSPVGSADTEAFF
DNA: TGTGCCAGCTCGCCTGTCGGGAGTGCAGACACTGAAGCTTTCTTT

V: TRBV29-1
size: few
D: -
J: TRBJ1-2
CDR3: CSTQEDFNYGYTF
DNA: TGCAGCACCCAGGAGGACTTTAACTATGGCTACACCTTC

V: TRBV4-3
size: -
D: -
J: TRBJ2-5
CDR3: CASSPRGREPGETQYF
DNA: TGCGCCAGCAGCCCCCGGGGGCGGGAGCCAGGAGAGACCCAGTACTTC

V: TRBV6-1
size: once
D: TRBD1
J: TRBJ1-1
CDR3: CASSEAVAGGAYITEAFF
DNA: TGTGCCAGCAGTGAAGCGGTCGCAGGGGGCGCTTATATCACTGAAGCTTTCTTT

V: TRBV11-2
size: -
D: -
J: TRBJ1-5
CDR3: CASSLGSDQPQHF
DNA: TGTGCCAGCAGCTTAGGGTCGGATCAGCCCCAGCATTTT

V: TRBV19
size: -
D: -
J: TRBJ1-5
CDR3: CASSRGQNSNQPQHF
DNA: TGTGCCAGTAGTAGGGGACAAAATAGCAATCAGCCCCAGCATTTT

V: TRBV4-1
size: -
D: -
J: TRBJ2-3
CDR3: CASSGEITDTQYF
DNA: TGCGCCAGCAGCGGGGAGATAACAGATACGCAGTATTTT

V: TRBV7-7
size: -
D: TRBD2
J: TRBJ2-1
CDR3: CASSKTSGDYNEQFF
DNA: TGTGCTAGCAGCAAGACTAGCGGAGACTACAATGAGCAGTTCTTC

V: TRBV5-6
size: -
D: -
J: TRBJ1-5
CDR3: CASSIRGWQPQHF
DNA: TGTGCCAGCAGCATTAGGGGATGGCAGCCCCAGCATTTT

V: TRBV3-1/TRBV3-2
size: -
D: -
J: TRBJ1-1
CDR3: CASSQDTPVNTEAFF
DNA: TGTGCCAGCAGCCAAGATACTCCCGTGAACACTGAAGCTTTCTTT

V: TRBV3-1/TRBV3-2
size: -
D: -
J: TRBJ1-2
CDR3: CASSQDWGPGYTF
DNA: TGTGCCAGCAGCCAAGACTGGGGGCCTGGCTACACCTTC

V: TRBV15
size: few
D: TRBD2
J: TRBJ2-7
CDR3: CATSPRGDSYEQYF
DNA: TGTGCCACCAGCCCGCGGGGGGACTCCTACGAGCAGTACTTC

V: TRBV30
size: -
D: -
J: TRBJ2-7
CDR3: CAWTQPTRVGHEQYF
DNA: TGTGCCTGGACTCAACCCACCAGGGTCGGACACGAGCAGTACTTC

V: TRBV19
size: -
D: TRBD1
J: TRBJ2-2
CDR3: CASSIGQGAGNTGELFF
DNA: TGTGCCAGTAGTATAGGACAGGGGGCTGGGAACACCGGGGAGCTGTTTTTT

V: TRBV30
size: -
D: -
J: TRBJ1-1
CDR3: CAWTRGGVLAEAFF
DNA: TGTGCCTGGACTAGGGGGGGGGTTTTGGCTGAAGCTTTCTTT

V: TRBV5-8
size: -
D: -
J: TRBJ1-4
CDR3: CASSPPKGLDNEKLFF
DNA: TGTGCCAGCAGCCCCCCTAAGGGGCTGGATAATGAAAAACTGTTTTTT

V: TRBV6-1
size: once
D: TRBD2
J: TRBJ2-2
CDR3: CASSASLAGRNTGELFF
DNA: TGTGCCAGCAGTGCCTCACTAGCGGGCCGGAACACCGGGGAGCTGTTTTTT

V: TRBV4-1
size: -
D: TRBD2
J: TRBJ2-5
CDR3: CASSQDSGRALGETQYF
DNA: TGCGCCAGCAGCCAAGATTCAGGGAGGGCCCTTGGAGAGACCCAGTACTTC

V: TRBV5-1
size: -
D: -
J: TRBJ2-5
CDR3: CASSLLGGRETQYF
DNA: TGCGCCAGCAGCTTGTTGGGAGGACGAGAGACCCAGTACTTC

V: TRBV3-1/TRBV3-2
size: once
D: -
J: TRBJ2-1
CDR3: CASSPGGRREQFF
DNA: TGTGCCAGCAGCCCCGGGGGGCGAAGAGAGCAGTTCTTC

V: TRBV5-1
size: once
D: TRBD1
J: TRBJ2-5
CDR3: CASSSLQGAGETQYF
DNA: TGCGCCAGCAGCTCCCTCCAGGGGGCCGGCGAGACCCAGTACTTC

V: TRBV3-1/TRBV3-2
size: -
D: -
J: TRBJ2-7
CDR3: CASSQDPGYSYEQYF
DNA: TGTGCCAGCAGCCAGGACCCAGGGTACTCCTACGAGCAGTACTTC

V: TRBV19
size: -
D: -
J: TRBJ1-1
CDR3: CASSSRSGAGATEAFF
DNA: TGTGCCAGTAGTAGTAGGTCTGGGGCTGGGGCCACTGAAGCTTTCTTT